This is a list of T cell receptor beta chains from one sample in a study of T cell repertoires in cytomegalovirus infection. TCRdb ran MiXCR on the reads and lists one entry per CDR3 protein. The table records roughly 630,000 distinct CDR3 sequences, roughly 24% of them present only once. Sequenced sample: CD8+ T cells from PBMCs. The receptors stem from a human donor in good health (CMV status not recorded). Some clones in this sample may be carry-over from other donors' samples. CDR3s leave out the opening cysteine and the closing phenylalanine or tryptophan.

v_call	j_call	cdr3_aa
TRBV6-2/TRBV6-3	TRBJ2-3	ASSGVRIGGLDVTDTQY
TRBV27	TRBJ2-3	ASSVGLPRGTQY
TRBV5-8	TRBJ1-4	ASSFRLGITNEKLF
TRBV2	TRBJ2-6	ASSGGRVISGANVLT
TRBV20-1	TRBJ2-6	SARDLNPGQGYLSGANVLT
TRBV19	TRBJ2-6	ASSSGGGSGANVLT
TRBV11-2	TRBJ2-7	ASSSPGQANYEQY
TRBV5-1	TRBJ1-1	ASREEGFTEAF
TRBV12-3/TRBV12-4	TRBJ1-1	ASSRGPDRDDTEAF
TRBV2	TRBJ1-2	ASSEGWAAGYT